Each of the 19 T cell receptor beta chains below was sequenced from the same sample in a study of blood T cell repertoires in COVID-19. This table comes from immunoSEQ multiplex PCR, and its TCRdb copy is limited to in-frame clones, with some not included. The data contain about 84,000 clones, 80% to 90% of them singletons. Sample: peripheral blood. These receptors were collected from an elderly woman with acute or convalescent COVID-19.

This chain uses TRBV25-1 with TRBJ1-6; D perhaps matches TRBD1 (6 bases). Between the trimmed V and J ends, which lost 7 bases and 8 bases, there was a span of 12 bases. Germline V gene lookup returns CDR1 MGHDK and CDR2 SYGVNS. The CDR3 spans 13 residues. The CDR3 bases are TGTGCCAGCAATCAGGGGTTGGATTCACCCCTCCACTTT. It codes for CASNQGLDSPLHF.

The J gene is TRBJ2-7, the V gene TRBV4-3; D might be TRBD2 (6 bases). The CDR3 totals 12 residues. The germline V gene encodes CDR1 LGHNA and CDR2 YSLEER. Trimming removed 4 bases from V and 5 bases from J, with 9 bases in between. The CDR3 region has the DNA TGCGCCAGCAGCCCCGGCGGGGACGAGCAGTACTTC. This encodes CASSPGGDEQYF.

In this sample, this clone turned up a few times. The chain carries TRBV27 and TRBJ1-3, with a weak D call TRBD1 (6 bases). The CDR3 sequence is 13 residues long. Germline V lookup: CDR1 MNHEY, CDR2 SMNVEV (reference sequence). Trimming cost V 5 bases and J 5 bases, with 10 bases left between them. CDR3 DNA: TGTGCCAGCAGTAACAGGGACCGAAACACCATATATTTT. Translation gives CASSNRDRNTIYF.

The chain is built from TRBV5-1 and TRBJ1-1; TRBD1 might be the D (5 bases). The CDR3 spans 14 residues. Germline V gene sequence: CDR1 SGHRS, CDR2 YFSETQ. The V end was cut by 3 bases, the J end by 2 bases, with 11 bases between. CDR3 in amino acids: CASSSQGGNTEAFF. The CDR3 DNA follows: TGCGCCAGCAGCTCTCAGGGAGGAAACACTGAAGCTTTCTTT. Complete variable domain (other parts from reference TRBV5-1 and TRBJ1-1): KAGVTQTPRYLIKTRGQQVTLSCSPISGHRSVSWYQQTPGQGLQFLFEYFSETQRNKGNFPGRFSGRQFSNSRSEMNVSTLELGDSALYLCASSSQGGNTEAFFGQGTRLTVV.

The chain joins TRBV5-4 to TRBJ1-3, with TRBD1 matching over 12 bases. The CDR3 totals 15 residues. In germline, CDR1 is SGHNT, CDR2 YYREEE (reference sequence). Germline trimming cut 4 bases from V and 8 bases from J; bases unmatched to any gene: 7. CDR3 sequence: CASSGGTGGLYTIYF. Here the CDR3 DNA reads TGTGCCAGCAGCGGGGGGACAGGGGGCCTTTACACCATATATTTT.

The chain couples TRBV15 to TRBJ2-2, with D perhaps matching TRBD1 (6 bases). CDR3 length equals 17 residues. Trimming left V 0 bases short and J 5 bases short, with 16 bases between. Germline CDR1 and CDR2: LNHNV and YYDKDF (reference sequence). CDR3 in amino acids: CATSRDRARGDTGELFF. The CDR3 DNA follows: TGTGCCACCAGCAGAGATAGGGCCAGGGGTGATACCGGGGAGCTGTTTTTT.

This clone ranks as medium-sized. The chain uses TRBV19 and TRBJ1-2; 8 positions agree with TRBD1. CDR3 size: 15 residues. V shed 5 bases and J 7 bases; nucleotides not matched to a gene: 12. Germline V CDR1 and CDR2: LNHDA, SQIVND (reference sequence). CDR3 sequence reads: CASSPTTGDEAGYTF. The CDR3 DNA reads as TGTGCCAGTAGTCCAACGACAGGGGATGAGGCTGGCTACACCTTC.

The chain recombines TRBV4-2 with TRBJ1-1; 7 bases align to TRBD1. Germline assignment: CDR1 LGHNA and CDR2 YNFKEQ. After removal of 5 bases from V and 0 bases from J, the junction contained 6 bases not matched to a gene. This CDR3 has 15 amino acids. Written as DNA, the CDR3 is TGTGCCAGCAGCGAACCCGGGACAGTGAACACTGAAGCTTTCTTT. It translates to CASSEPGTVNTEAFF.

The CDR3 loop is CSVASGGNQETQYF. CDR3 DNA: TGCAGCGTTGCTAGCGGGGGGAACCAAGAGACCCAGTACTTC. The V gene is TRBV29-1, the J gene TRBJ2-5, with TRBD2 identical over 11 bases. V was pared by 4 bases and J by 0 bases, with 1 base of the junction left unmatched. The germline gives CDR1 SQVTM, CDR2 ANQGSEA. The CDR3 totals 14 residues.

V and J are TRBV3-1 (or the pseudogene TRBV3-2) and TRBJ2-1, with D possibly matching TRBD1 (5 bases). This CDR3 is built from 15 residues. Germline V gene data show CDR1 as LGHDT and CDR2 as YNNKEL (reference sequence). Trimming took 1 base from V and 4 from J, leaving 11 bases between them. The CDR3 region has the DNA TGTGCCAGCAGCCAAGTACCTGACAGTTACAATGAGCAGTTCTTC. Protein sequence: CASSQVPDSYNEQFF.

The chain couples TRBV5-1 to TRBJ1-2, with D maybe TRBD1 (6 bases). Between the trimmed V and J ends, which lost 2 bases and 0 bases, there was a span of 11 bases. There are 15 residues in the CDR3. Germline V gives CDR1 SGHRS, CDR2 YFSETQ. CDR3 sequence (DNA): TGCGCCAGCAGCTTTTTAGGACAGACTAACTATGGCTACACCTTC. This codes for CASSFLGQTNYGYTF.

The V call is TRBV6-2 or TRBV6-3, the J call TRBJ2-7, with 8 positions matching TRBD1. Trimming cost V 4 bases and J 6 bases; bases outside gene matches: 5. Germline V gives CDR1 MNHEY, CDR2 SVGEGT. The CDR3 has 13 residues. The CDR3 region is CASSFYRGIEQYF. The CDR3 nucleotides are TGTGCCAGCAGTTTCTACAGGGGGATCGAGCAGTACTTC.

The V gene is TRBV6-6, the J gene TRBJ1-5; D unresolved. This CDR3 spans 13 amino acids. Per the germline V gene, CDR1 is MNHNY and CDR2 is SVGAGI (reference sequence). Deletions cut 6 bases from V and 9 bases from J, with 15 bases between. In DNA, the CDR3 is TGTGCCAGCAGCTCTCCCCCATCCGGGCCCCAGCATTTT. Translation: CASSSPPSGPQHF.

The chain is built from TRBV6-5 and TRBJ1-3, with D possibly matching TRBD1 (5 bases). Per the germline V gene, CDR1 is MNHEY and CDR2 is SVGAGI. The length of the CDR3 is 15 residues. The V end was cut by 6 bases, the J end by 0 bases, with 12 bases between. CDR3 nucleotide sequence: TGTGCCAGCAGCCTAGCGACAGTCTCTGGAAACACCATATATTTT. Translated: CASSLATVSGNTIYF.

This clone was seen just once. The chain links TRBV7-2 to TRBJ1-1; D possibly corresponds to TRBD1 (6 bases). Deletions cut 3 bases from V and 2 bases from J, with 13 bases between. The CDR3 sequence is 15 residues long. The germline V gene has CDR1 SGHTA and CDR2 FQGNSA. The CDR3 here is CASSFSGAPNTEAFF. The DNA of the CDR3 is TGTGCCAGCAGCTTTTCAGGGGCGCCCAACACTGAAGCTTTCTTT.

The CDR3 loop reads CASSPGTAGYTF. CDR3 bases: TGTGCCAGCAGCCCCGGGACAGCCGGCTACACCTTC. J is TRBJ1-2 and V is TRBV11-3; TRBD1 matches 7 bases. The CDR3 has 12 amino acids. Germline CDR1 is SGHNT and CDR2 is YENEEA. The V segment lost 5 bases and the J segment 8 bases; nucleotides outside the gene matches: 5.

The chain carries TRBV5-1 and TRBJ1-6; tentative D call: TRBD1 (6 bases). The CDR3 has 14 amino acids. V was pared by 3 bases and J by 10 bases, with 14 bases between. Germline V gene data show CDR1 as SGHRS and CDR2 as YFSETQ. The CDR3 loop reads CASSYQGQESPLHF. The CDR3, as DNA: TGCGCCAGCAGCTATCAGGGGCAGGAATCACCCCTCCACTTT.

The CDR3 DNA reads as TGTGCCAGCAGTTCCCTAATGAGCGGGGGGGGCCAATATACGCAGTATTTT. Encoded protein: CASSSLMSGGGQYTQYF. The chain joins TRBV6-2 or TRBV6-3 to TRBJ2-3; TRBD2 aligns across 10 bases. The CDR3 extends over 17 amino acids. Looked up from germline, CDR1 is MNHEY and CDR2 is SVGEGT. Trimming at V came to 4 bases and at J to 7 bases, leaving 14 bases not matched to a gene.

The chain joins TRBV7-2 to TRBJ2-2, with TRBD2 matching over 8 bases. This CDR3 is built from 16 residues. The trim removed 5 bases at V and 1 base at J, leaving 6 bases unmatched. Germline V gives CDR1 SGHTA, CDR2 FQGNSA. The CDR3 is CASSVFLAGNTGELFF. CDR3 coding DNA: TGTGCCAGCAGCGTCTTCCTAGCGGGGAACACCGGGGAGCTGTTTTTT.